A single sample is the source of the 28 T cell receptor beta chains below, sequenced in a study of T cell clonality in common variable immunodeficiency (dated by TCRdb to about 2015). Broad study findings and their caveats: CVID TCRbeta sequences were reported to have fewer deletions and N-nucleotide insertions and to lack highly modified clones with 13 or more V deletions.

The library was made by the immunoSEQ multiplex PCR assay. Entries here come from immuneACCESS through TCRdb and include only in-frame sequences with V and J called. Some clones fail to appear in such tables; in the studies checked, an unresolved V gene covers under half of the shortfall, and the cause of the remainder is unknown. The table gives tens of thousands of clones for this sample, with none occurring only once. 4.5% to 6% of the sample goes to the ten largest clones. These receptors lack a known antigen. Sequencing was done on a sample of peripheral blood mononuclear cells. Receptor source: a human donor with common variable immunodeficiency.

This clone was detected ten times or more. Read data end 3 residues before the CDR3 end; the end is taken from the germline J gene. The rearrangement uses TRBV30 and TRBJ1-5; D not certain. CDR3 length: 13 residues. Trimming shortened V by 2 bases and J by 4 bases, and 9 bases separated the two germline ends. Germline V gene lookup returns CDR1 GTSNPN and CDR2 SVGIG (reference sequence). CDR3 sequence reads: CAWSTAGNQPQHF. The sequenced CDR3 bases are TGTGCCTGGAGTACCGCGGGGAATCAGCCC.

About this clone itself: Sequencing ends 3 residues short of the CDR3 end; the germline J gene provides the rest. This chain connects TRBV19 to TRBJ2-1, with 10 bases matching TRBD1. The length of the CDR3 is 15 residues. Trimming removed 5 bases from V and 3 bases from J; junction bases left unmatched: 4. Germline assignment: CDR1 LNHDA and CDR2 SQIVND (reference sequence). The sequenced part of the CDR3 DNA is TGTGCCAGTAGTGACCGGGACAGGGGCTACAATGAG. Translation: CASSDRDRGYNE. The CDR3 as a whole reads CASSDRDRGYNEQFF.

This clone appeared many times. The missing CDR3 end, 3 residues past where the read stops, is filled in from the germline J gene. The chain employs TRBV20-1 and TRBJ1-6; weak D call: TRBD1 (5 bases). This CDR3 is built from 14 residues. Germline CDR1 reads DFQATT; CDR2 reads SNEGSKA (reference sequence). Deletions cut 5 bases from V and 6 bases from J, with 14 bases between. The sequenced CDR3 bases are TGCAGTGCTGGGACGGGGACTTTTAATTCACCC. It specifies CSAGTGTFNSP. The full CDR3 protein is CSAGTGTFNSPLHF.

This clone was found many times. The DNA ends 3 residues before the CDR3 does, and the rest of the CDR3 is filled in from the germline J gene. The chain is built from TRBV7-3 and TRBJ2-5, with 14 bases that match TRBD2. Germline assignment: CDR1 SGHTA and CDR2 FQGTGA. The CDR3 sequence is 15 residues long. J was trimmed by 4 bases and V by 5 bases; bases with no gene match: 3. The part of the CDR3 DNA that was read is TGTGCCAGCAGCCAAGGACTAGCGGGGGGAGAGACC. This gives the protein CASSQGLAGGET. The full CDR3 reads CASSQGLAGGETQYF.

This clone turned up a few times. Read sequence stops 3 residues before the CDR3 end, and the germline J gene provides the missing end. This rearrangement joins TRBV19 to TRBJ1-5; TRBD1 matches 8 bases. V gave up 8 bases and J gave up 6 bases; unmatched junction bases: 6. The CDR3 contains 13 residues. Per the germline V gene, CDR1 is LNHDA and CDR2 is SQIVND (reference sequence). CDR3 in amino acids: CASRRGTGQPQHF. The sequenced part of the CDR3 DNA is TGTGCCAGTCGGCGAGGGACAGGTCAGCCC.

Of note for this clone: The read ends 3 residues early relative to the CDR3; the germline J gene fills the gap. The rearrangement joins TRBV30 to TRBJ2-7; D possibly corresponds to TRBD2 (5 bases). CDR3 size: 12 residues. The V end was cut by 2 bases, the J end by 3 bases, with 8 bases between. The germline V gene has CDR1 GTSNPN and CDR2 SVGIG (reference sequence). The CDR3 DNA, read in part, is TGTGCCTGGAGTCGGGGAGACTACGAG. Translated, it gives CAWSRGDYE. The entire CDR3 sequence reads CAWSRGDYEQYF.

There are a few counts of this clone. The read ends 3 residues early relative to the CDR3; the germline J gene fills the gap. The chain uses TRBV30 and TRBJ1-3; 8 positions match TRBD1. Germline V gene sequence: CDR1 GTSNPN, CDR2 SVGIG (reference sequence). With V trimmed by 3 bases and J by 2 bases, 6 bases remained unmatched. The CDR3 extends over 15 amino acids. CDR3 loop: CAWSRTGNPGNTIYF. CDR3 bases read: TGTGCCTGGAGCCGGACAGGGAACCCTGGAAACACC.

This clone came up many times. The CDR3 is cut off 3 residues early in the read; its end comes from the germline J gene. The rearrangement links TRBV30 to TRBJ2-1; no firm D call. The V end lost 5 bases, the J end lost 1 base, and 3 bases lay between the germline ends. In germline, CDR1 is GTSNPN, CDR2 SVGIG (reference sequence). The CDR3 consists of 11 residues. CDR3 amino acids: CAWLSYNEQFF. CDR3 bases read: TGTGCCTGGTTATCCTACAATGAG.

This clone was observed a handful of times. The sequence runs out 3 residues before the end of the CDR3; the remainder is reconstructed from the germline J gene. The identical CDR3 is also encoded by other nucleotide sequences in the sample. The V gene is TRBV30, the J gene TRBJ1-2; 9 nucleotides align to TRBD1. This CDR3 is built from 12 residues. The germline CDR1 and CDR2 sequences are GTSNPN and SVGIG (reference sequence). The CDR3 spells CAWGTGGKGYTF. The sequenced part of the CDR3 DNA is TGTGCCTGGGGTACAGGGGGCAAGGGC.

This clone turned up a few times. The sequenced fragment ends 3 residues before the CDR3 boundary, so the rest is inferred from the germline J gene. The chain has TRBV18 and TRBJ1-2; no definite D call. The V end lost 2 bases, the J end lost 3 bases, and 10 bases lay between the germline ends. This CDR3 region has 14 residues. Germline V lookup: CDR1 KGHSH, CDR2 LQKENI. The part of the CDR3 DNA that was read is TGTGCCAGCTCACCAGCGGGTGACGACTATGGC. Residues: CASSPAGDDYG. The full CDR3 protein reads CASSPAGDDYGYTF.

Of note for this clone: The read comes to an end 3 residues before the CDR3 does, leaving the germline J gene to fill in the end. The chain is built from TRBV11-2 and TRBJ2-5; TRBD2 might be the D (6 bases). Trimming removed 4 bases from V and 7 bases from J, with 16 bases in between. This CDR3 has 14 amino acids. CDR1 and CDR2 from the germline V gene are SGHAT and FQNNGV. The CDR3 spells CASSSVRGKGTQYF. CDR3 DNA, as far as it was read: TGTGCCAGCAGCTCCGTCCGGGGGAAGGGGACC. The full variable domain, its missing parts supplied by reference TRBV11-2 and TRBJ2-5, is EAGVAQSPRYKIIEKRQSVAFWCNPISGHATLYWYQQILGQGPKLLIQFQNNGVVDDSQLPKDRFSAERLKGVDSTLKIQPAKLEDSAVYLCASSSVRGKGTQYFGPGTRLLVL.

This clone has at least ten counts. The CDR3 is cut off 3 residues early in the read; its end comes from the germline J gene. This chain links TRBV4-1 with TRBJ2-3; 9 nucleotides match TRBD1. The CDR3 loop spans 17 amino acids. Germline V gene data show CDR1 as MGHRA and CDR2 as YSYEKL. V trimming: 6 bases; J trimming: 6 bases; junction bases outside the gene matches: 16. The CDR3 loop reads CASRRTGEYVLGDTQYF. The sequenced part of the CDR3 DNA is TGCGCCAGCAGAAGGACAGGGGAGTATGTTTTAGGGGATACG.

On this clone: Read coverage stops 3 residues before the CDR3 terminus; the germline J gene supplies the remainder. This chain joins TRBV18 and TRBJ2-7; D may be TRBD1 (6 bases). The ends were cut back, 3 bases at V and 3 bases at J, with 12 bases in the middle. This CDR3 region has 14 residues. Germline loops: CDR1 KGHSH, CDR2 LQKENI. CDR3 DNA, as far as it was read: TGTGCCAGCTCACCGGCGGACAGCTTCTACGAG. It is translated as CASSPADSFYE. The entire CDR3 sequence reads CASSPADSFYEQYF.

There are a few counts of this clone. The read terminates 3 residues before the CDR3 end, so the remaining end is supplied by the germline J gene. The chain combines TRBV7-9 with TRBJ2-1; D not resolved. This CDR3 has 14 residues. CDR1 SEHNR and CDR2 FQNEAQ come from the germline V gene (reference sequence). Trimming removed 1 base at V and 3 bases at J, with 7 bases between. The part of the CDR3 DNA that was read is TGTGCCAGCAGCTTAGAACAGATCTACAATGAG. Protein product: CASSLEQIYNE. The whole CDR3 protein is CASSLEQIYNEQFF.

On this clone itself: The read gets to within 3 residues of the CDR3 end, and the germline J gene fills in the rest. The rearrangement uses TRBV2 and TRBJ1-5; the match to TRBD1 covers 11 bases. CDR3 length: 14 residues. Germline assignment: CDR1 SNHLY and CDR2 FYNNEI. With 6 bases clipped from V and 6 bases from J, the junction kept 4 bases outside the gene matches. The CDR3 loop reads CASRGTGGSQPQHF. The covered CDR3 bases are TGTGCCAGCAGGGGGACAGGGGGTAGTCAGCCC.

By share of the sample, this clone is large (0.1 to 1%). The read falls 3 residues short of the CDR3 end, and the missing part is taken from the germline J gene. This chain links TRBV15 with TRBJ1-4, with 11 bases matching TRBD1. Germline trimming cut 5 bases from V and 8 bases from J; bases unmatched to any gene: 4. Germline V CDR1 and CDR2: LNHNV, YYDKDF (reference sequence). CDR3 size: 14 residues. CDR3 DNA, as far as it was read: TGTGCCACCAGCTGGGGACAGGGGGAGGAAAAA. Its protein product is CATSWGQGEEK. The complete CDR3 sequence is CATSWGQGEEKLFF.

This clone was seen a handful of times. The CDR3 goes on 3 residues after the read ends, and that part is filled in from the germline J gene. This chain connects TRBV11-2 to TRBJ2-2; D unclear. CDR1 and CDR2 (germline): SGHAT, FQNNGV. The CDR3 has 15 amino acids. V was clipped by 3 bases and J by 4 bases, with 12 bases between them. CDR3 residues: CASSLREYFTGELFF. The sequenced CDR3 bases are TGTGCCAGCAGCTTGAGAGAATACTTCACCGGGGAG.

A word on this clone: Read data end 3 residues before the CDR3 end; the end is taken from the germline J gene. The V and J genes are TRBV7-9 and TRBJ1-1, with TRBD1 matching 8 bases. The CDR3 length is 14 residues. Germline loops: CDR1 SEHNR, CDR2 FQNEAQ (reference sequence). The V and J ends lost 4 bases and 5 bases, in that order; junction bases with no gene match: 6. The CDR3 protein is CASSWTGRGTEAFF. Incomplete CDR3 DNA: TGTGCCAGCAGCTGGACAGGGCGGGGGACTGAA.

To note about this clone: The read is 3 residues too short to cover the CDR3 end, so that end is filled in from the germline J gene. This sequence joins TRBV7-9 and TRBJ1-2; 7 bases fit TRBD1. J was trimmed by 4 bases and V by 5 bases; bases with no gene match: 7. The germline V gene has CDR1 SEHNR and CDR2 FQNEAQ (reference sequence). This CDR3 is 14 amino acids long. Here the CDR3 reads CASSADRFGYGYTF. The DNA read from the CDR3 is TGTGCCAGCAGCGCGGACAGGTTCGGCTATGGC.

In the case of this clone: With the read ending 3 residues before the CDR3 end, the germline J gene is used to fill in that end. V usage is TRBV2 and J usage is TRBJ2-1; 7 bases are a match to TRBD1. J was trimmed by 5 bases and V by 8 bases; bases with no gene match: 9. CDR1 is SNHLY, CDR2 FYNNEI, per germline. The CDR3 covers 14 residues. The DNA read from the CDR3 is TGTGCCAGCGGGACGGGACAGCTAAACAATGAG. Translated: CASGTGQLNNE. In full, the CDR3 reads CASGTGQLNNEQFF.

This clone was seen ten or more times. The read terminates 3 residues ahead of where the CDR3 ends, so the germline J gene completes it. The chain carries TRBV19 and TRBJ2-1; 8 bases are shared with TRBD2. The germline V gene encodes CDR1 LNHDA and CDR2 SQIVND (reference sequence). V trimming: 5 bases; J trimming: 6 bases; junction bases outside the gene matches: 9. This CDR3 comprises 15 residues. The sequenced CDR3 bases are TGTGCCAGTAGTTTATGGCGGGGGGCCGCCAATGAG. It is translated as CASSLWRGAANE. Given in full, the CDR3 is CASSLWRGAANEQFF. The variable domain in full, completed from reference TRBV19 and TRBJ2-1, reads DGGITQSPKYLFRKEGQNVTLSCEQNLNHDAMYWYRQDPGQGLRLIYYSQIVNDFQKGDIAEGYSVSREKKESFPLTVTSAQKNPTAFYLCASSLWRGAANEQFFGPGTRLTVL.

As concerns this clone: The read terminates 3 residues ahead of where the CDR3 ends, so the germline J gene completes it. This chain connects TRBV7-9 to TRBJ1-2; D possibly corresponds to TRBD1 (5 bases). The germline V gene has CDR1 SEHNR and CDR2 FQNEAQ (reference sequence). The CDR3 totals 13 residues. The V gene lost 6 bases and the J gene lost 4 bases, with 12 bases spanning the gap. The CDR3 bases that were read are TGTGCCAGCAGGTCACAGGCGATCTATGGC. It translates to CASRSQAIYG. The complete CDR3 reads CASRSQAIYGYTF.

Many counts were recorded for this clone. Coverage ceases 3 residues before the CDR3 finishes, and the germline J gene fills in the end. This chain links TRBV30 with TRBJ2-1; 10 bases match TRBD1. Germline CDR1 reads GTSNPN; CDR2 reads SVGIG (reference sequence). This CDR3 is built from 14 residues. V lost 5 bases to trimming and J lost 7 bases; unmatched junction nucleotides: 8. The sequenced CDR3 bases are TGTGCCTGGTCTCCTCCGGGACAGGGGAATGAG. Translation: CAWSPPGQGNE. The full CDR3 protein is CAWSPPGQGNEQFF.

For this clone: The CDR3 end lies 3 residues beyond the end of the read and is filled in from the germline J gene. This sequence joins TRBV18 and TRBJ1-3; D perhaps matches TRBD1 (5 bases). In germline, CDR1 is KGHSH, CDR2 LQKENI. There are 17 residues in the CDR3. V was trimmed by 2 bases and J by 0 bases, leaving 14 bases between them. CDR3 loop: CASSPSLGPTSGNTIYF. CDR3 DNA (partial): TGTGCCAGCTCACCATCCTTGGGGCCCACCTCTGGAAACACC.

As concerns this clone: The observed sequence ends 3 residues before the CDR3 terminus, with the missing tail filled in from the germline J gene. The chain links TRBV2 to TRBJ1-2; 7 nucleotides match TRBD1. The germline gives CDR1 SNHLY, CDR2 FYNNEI. The CDR3 spans 15 residues. With 4 bases clipped from V and 7 bases from J, the junction kept 12 bases outside the gene matches. This CDR3 is CASSGGTGAGSGYTF. The sequenced part of the CDR3 DNA is TGTGCCAGCAGTGGGGGAACAGGGGCGGGAAGTGGC.

This clone occurred a few times. The CDR3 bases that were read are TGTGCCAGTAGTAGGGGGGGGTACGTTAGCAATCAGCCC. Residues: CASSRGGYVSNQP. The entire CDR3 is CASSRGGYVSNQPQHF. This chain connects TRBV19 to TRBJ1-5, with D maybe TRBD1 (5 bases). Sequencing ends 3 residues short of the CDR3 end; the germline J gene provides the rest. The CDR3 is 16 residues long. The V gene's germline CDR1 is LNHDA and CDR2 SQIVND (reference sequence). V was shortened by 4 bases and J by 0 bases, with 13 bases between the two germline ends.

A note on this clone: The read finishes 3 residues shy of the CDR3 end, and the germline J gene is used to complete it. The V gene is TRBV2, the J gene TRBJ1-1; D call uncertain. Germline CDR1 reads SNHLY; CDR2 reads FYNNEI. Trimming pared 3 bases from V and 1 base from J, leaving 6 bases between. The CDR3 sequence is 13 residues long. CDR3 amino acids: CASSEAENTEAFF. The sequenced CDR3 bases are TGTGCCAGCAGTGAGGCGGAGAACACTGAA.

This clone showed up just a few times. The CDR3 is cut off 3 residues early in the read; its end comes from the germline J gene. The V call is TRBV29-1, the J call TRBJ2-3, with 7 nucleotides matching TRBD2. CDR3 length equals 14 residues. Germline values: CDR1 SQVTM, CDR2 ANQGSEA. V shed 4 bases, J shed 0 bases, and the junction held 4 bases outside the gene matches. Incomplete CDR3 DNA: TGCAGCGTTGTGGCGCGGGGGAGCACAGATACG. It encodes CSVVARGSTDT. The CDR3 in full is CSVVARGSTDTQYF.